Following are 30 T cell receptor beta chains from one sample sequenced in a study of CD8 T cells in ankylosing spondylitis. The study's findings and limits: Apparently characteristic of ankylosing spondylitis blood was a TCR beta motif (eight highly homologous variants).

TCRdb recomputed calls from the 5' RACE reads with MiXCR, one row per CDR3 protein. The data hold roughly 700,000 distinct CDR3 sequences, with under 20% observed a single time. Their antigen targets remain unknown. The sample was blood, either unsorted or a sorted T cell fraction (not recorded which). The source of these receptors is a male donor with ankylosing spondylitis.

V gene TRBV5-1 combines with J gene TRBJ2-7; D possibly corresponds to TRBD1 (6 bases). The CDR3 is made up of 16 amino acids. The V gene's germline CDR1 is SGHRS and CDR2 YFSETQ. V was trimmed by 1 base and J by 4 bases, leaving 18 bases between them. The CDR3 spells CASSLRPSQGKYEQYF. The CDR3 region has the DNA TGCGCCAGCAGCTTGCGGCCCAGCCAGGGGAAATACGAGCAGTACTTC.

The chain couples TRBV29-1 to TRBJ2-1; the match to TRBD2 covers 7 bases. Germline CDR1 reads SQVTM; CDR2 reads ANQGSEA. This CDR3 spans 13 amino acids. The junction had 4 bases not matched to a gene; V was cut back by 5 bases and J by 3 bases. The CDR3 DNA follows: TGCAGCGTTCTAGCGGAGATCTACAATGAGCAGTTCTTC. The encoded protein is CSVLAEIYNEQFF.

V gene TRBV6-2 or TRBV6-3 combines with J gene TRBJ2-1; 7 bases are a match to TRBD2. V dropped 5 bases and J dropped 4; count of bases not matched to a gene: 2. This CDR3 region has 13 residues. The germline V gene has CDR1 MNHEY and CDR2 SVGEGT. CDR3: CASSRGVYNEQFF. Here the CDR3 DNA reads TGTGCCAGCAGTCGGGGGGTATACAATGAGCAGTTCTTC.

This clonotype has a handful of counts. The genes are TRBV12-3 or TRBV12-4 and TRBJ2-3; 10 nucleotides align to TRBD2. The CDR3 runs to 15 residues. V dropped 11 bases and J dropped 2; count of bases not matched to a gene: 10. The CDR3 sequence: CAVPRTSGNTDTQYF. As DNA, the CDR3 is TGTGCCGTACCAAGGACTAGCGGAAACACAGATACGCAGTATTTT.

This clonotype was counted ten times or more. The J gene is TRBJ1-4, the V gene TRBV6-1; D unresolved. V was pared by 7 bases and J by 0 bases, with 12 bases between. CDR1 MNHNS and CDR2 SASEGT come from the germline V gene. The CDR3 contains 15 residues. CDR3 region: CASTRARATNEKLFF. The CDR3 bases are TGTGCCAGCACCCGAGCGCGCGCAACTAATGAAAAACTGTTTTTT.

The V and J genes are TRBV7-6 and TRBJ1-4; no clear D gene. Germline V gene lookup returns CDR1 SGHVS and CDR2 FNYEAQ. The CDR3 length is 14 residues. Trimming shortened V by 5 bases and J by 8 bases, and 15 bases separated the two germline ends. The CDR3 sequence is CASSDKGGWEKLFF. CDR3 DNA: TGTGCCAGCAGCGATAAGGGCGGGTGGGAAAAACTGTTTTTT.

This clonotype occurred a few times. An end of the junction does not agree with germline; a read error may underlie this. The chain joins TRBV4-3 to TRBJ2-7; TRBD2 matches at 8 bases. Germline loops: CDR1 LGHNA, CDR2 YSLEER. The CDR3 sequence is 15 residues long. CDR3 in DNA: TGCGCCAGCAGACAAGGACTAGCCGCAACCTACGAGCAGTACTTC. This translates into CASRQGLAATYEQYF.

This clonotype was observed a handful of times. The genes are TRBV5-1 and TRBJ1-2; D gene ambiguous. Between the trimmed V and J ends, which lost 2 bases and 8 bases, there was a span of 22 bases. The CDR3 sequence is 16 residues long. CDR1 and CDR2 from the germline V gene are SGHRS and YFSETQ. DNA for the CDR3: TGCGCCAGCAGCTTCGGGGATTTCGCGTACCTCGGGGGCTACACCTTC. Encoded protein: CASSFGDFAYLGGYTF.

The CDR3 DNA reads TGTGCCAGCAGCTTAGTGGTGACCCCATTTGGTGAAAAACTGTTTTTT. It yields the protein CASSLVVTPFGEKLFF. The V call is TRBV7-2, the J call TRBJ1-4; D is ambiguous. V was trimmed by 1 base and J by 7 bases, leaving 16 bases between them. CDR1 and CDR2 (germline): SGHTA, FQGNSA. There are 16 residues in the CDR3.

This clonotype was counted only a few times. The gene calls are TRBV7-2 and TRBJ1-6; a weak D match, TRBD1 (5 bases). Germline values: CDR1 SGHTA, CDR2 FQGNSA. This CDR3 spans 14 amino acids. V lost 7 bases and J lost 5, with 12 bases in between. This CDR3 is CASTAGRNNSPLHF. As DNA, the CDR3 is TGTGCCAGCACCGCAGGGAGGAATAATTCACCCCTCCACTTT.

The V and J genes are TRBV24-1 and TRBJ1-2; D unresolved. This CDR3 has 14 residues. Germline V gene data show CDR1 as KGHDR and CDR2 as SFDVKD. The ends were cut back, 0 bases at V and 2 bases at J, with 6 bases in the middle. CDR3 nucleotide sequence: TGTGCCACCAGTGATTTGAACGGGAACTATGGCTACACCTTC. Protein: CATSDLNGNYGYTF.

Many counts were recorded for this clonotype. The chain has TRBV20-1 and TRBJ2-1; 12 positions agree with TRBD2. V shed 0 bases and J 7 bases; nucleotides not matched to a gene: 7. This CDR3 comprises 16 residues. Germline loops: CDR1 DFQATT, CDR2 SNEGSKA (reference sequence). CDR3: CSARDAASGRDNEQFF. In DNA, the CDR3 is TGCAGTGCTAGAGATGCGGCTAGCGGGAGGGATAATGAGCAGTTCTTC.

The chain has TRBV20-1 and TRBJ2-7; TRBD2 matches 10 bases. CDR1 and CDR2 from the germline V gene are DFQATT and SNEGSKA (reference sequence). This CDR3 contains 19 residues. Trimming at V came to 0 bases and at J to 4 bases, leaving 18 bases not matched to a gene. DNA of the CDR3: TGCAGTGCTAGAGATCCCCCCCGTGGGAGCGGGAGGGCCTCTTACGAGCAGTACTTC. Its translation is CSARDPPRGSGRASYEQYF.

J is TRBJ2-7 and V is TRBV7-8; the D gene could be TRBD1 or TRBD2 (5 bases each). V was clipped by 5 bases and J by 5 bases, with 13 bases between them. The CDR3 is 13 residues long. CDR1 and CDR2 (germline): SGHVS, FQNEAQ. CDR3 sequence: CASSLGALNEQYF. In nucleotides, the CDR3 is TGTGCCAGCAGCCTCGGGGCCCTTAACGAGCAGTACTTC.

V is TRBV12-3 or TRBV12-4 and J is TRBJ2-3; D not resolved. The germline V and J ends were trimmed by 2 bases and 2 bases, with 8 bases remaining between them. The CDR3 contains 14 residues. The CDR3: CASSLLQTTDTQYF. The CDR3 region has the DNA TGTGCCAGCAGTTTATTGCAGACCACAGATACGCAGTATTTT.

This chain joins TRBV5-1 and TRBJ2-2; possibly TRBD1 for D (6 bases). The CDR3 length is 12 residues. Per germline, CDR1 SGHRS and CDR2 YFSETQ. V lost 3 bases and J lost 11, with 11 bases in between. Here the CDR3 DNA reads TGCGCCAGCAGCTGGGACAAGACAGAGCTGTTTTTT. Amino acids: CASSWDKTELFF.

The chain combines TRBV12-5 with TRBJ2-3; D remains ambiguous. CDR3 size: 14 residues. Germline loops: CDR1 LGHNT, CDR2 FRNRAP. V lost 7 bases and J lost 0, with 11 bases in between. The CDR3, as DNA: TGTGCTAGTGCGTGGCTATCTAGCACAGATACGCAGTATTTT. Its protein is CASAWLSSTDTQYF.

CDR3 sequence (DNA): TGTGCCAGCAGCTACGTACCGGGACTAACCCACAATGAGCAGTTCTTC. Translated, it gives CASSYVPGLTHNEQFF. The chain combines TRBV7-9 with TRBJ2-1; TRBD2 matches 7 bases. This CDR3 is 16 amino acids long. After removal of 4 bases from V and 5 bases from J, the junction contained 11 bases not matched to a gene. Per the germline V gene, CDR1 is SEHNR and CDR2 is FQNEAQ (reference sequence).

This clonotype was found many times. The chain couples TRBV12-3 or TRBV12-4 to TRBJ1-5; the D gene is possibly TRBD1 (5 bases). V was clipped by 8 bases and J by 11 bases, with 16 bases between them. The CDR3 runs to 12 residues. In nucleotides, the CDR3 is TGTGCCAGCCGAGGGGACGGCCGGTCCCAGCATTTT. It translates to CASRGDGRSQHF.

The sample holds a few counts of this clonotype. The gene calls are TRBV28 and TRBJ1-2, with a possible D match to TRBD1 (6 bases). From germline, CDR1 is MDHEN and CDR2 SYDVKM. This CDR3 contains 16 residues. V dropped 2 bases and J dropped 4 bases, with 17 bases sitting between them. The CDR3 DNA sequence: TGTGCCAGCAGTTTAGGGGGGCCCCCTCTGGGCTATGGCTACACCTTC. This translates into CASSLGGPPLGYGYTF.

A few counts support this clonotype. The chain joins TRBV7-2 to TRBJ2-7; 7 positions match TRBD2. V trimming: 1 base; J trimming: 1 base; junction bases outside the gene matches: 7. The CDR3 runs 16 residues. The V gene's germline CDR1 is SGHTA and CDR2 FQGNSA. The CDR3 sequence: CASSLVGPSGSYEQYF. The CDR3 DNA reads TGTGCCAGCAGCTTAGTCGGCCCTAGCGGATCCTACGAGCAGTACTTC. Using reference TRBV7-2 and TRBJ2-7 for the parts outside the CDR3, the full variable domain is GAGVSQSPSNKVTEKGKDVELRCDPISGHTALYWYRQSLGQGLEFLIYFQGNSAPDKSGLPSDRFSAERTGGSVSTLTIQRTQQEDSAVYLCASSLVGPSGSYEQYFGPGTRLTVT.

Only a few counts were recorded for this clonotype. The chain joins TRBV24-1 to TRBJ1-2; D remains ambiguous. CDR3 length equals 14 residues. The germline V gene encodes CDR1 KGHDR and CDR2 SFDVKD. Trimming took 4 bases from V and 6 from J, leaving 14 bases between them. The CDR3 here is CATSEEDGLHGYTF. The CDR3 nucleotides are TGTGCCACCAGTGAGGAGGACGGACTCCATGGCTACACCTTC.

The gene calls are TRBV25-1 and TRBJ2-6; TRBD2 might be the D (6 bases). The germline V gene encodes CDR1 MGHDK and CDR2 SYGVNS. This CDR3 is built from 15 residues. The V end lost 6 bases, the J end lost 0 bases, and 9 bases lay between the germline ends. This CDR3 is CASRGLGSGANVLTF. The CDR3 DNA reads TGTGCCAGCAGGGGACTGGGCTCTGGGGCCAACGTCCTGACTTTC.

The chain has TRBV28 and TRBJ1-1; no clear D. Trimming left V 6 bases short and J 5 bases short, with 19 bases between. The CDR3 has 15 residues. Looked up from germline, CDR1 is MDHEN and CDR2 is SYDVKM. CDR3 bases: TGTGCCAGCAGCCTCCTCGGTCCCTCGGGGACTGAAGCTTTCTTT. Encoded protein: CASSLLGPSGTEAFF.

This clonotype was seen only a few times. The chain employs TRBV21-1 and TRBJ1-2. TRBV21-1 is a recognized pseudogene. The CDR3 consists of 13 residues. In DNA, the CDR3 is TGTGCCAGCAGCAAAGAGGGTAGGGATGGCTACACCTTC. Translated, it gives CASSKEGRDGYTF.

The rearrangement links TRBV12-3 or TRBV12-4 to TRBJ2-1; 15 bases match TRBD2. CDR3 size: 16 residues. V lost 6 bases, J lost 6 bases, and 6 bases stayed unmatched. The CDR3 spells CASSRRTSGRGNEQFF. In nucleotides, the CDR3 is TGTGCCAGCAGCAGACGGACTAGCGGGAGGGGCAATGAGCAGTTCTTC.

The chain is built from TRBV6-2 or TRBV6-3 and TRBJ1-5, with 7 bases that match TRBD1. Per the germline V gene, CDR1 is MNHEY and CDR2 is SVGEGT. J was trimmed by 3 bases and V by 6 bases; bases with no gene match: 8. The CDR3 covers 15 residues. CDR3 coding DNA: TGTGCCAGCAGACCTACAGGGGCCACCAATCAGCCCCAGCATTTT. Translating it yields CASRPTGATNQPQHF.

In its sample, this clonotype was seen a few times. The V and J genes are TRBV27 and TRBJ2-7; tentative D call: TRBD2 (6 bases). Germline V gene lookup returns CDR1 MNHEY and CDR2 SMNVEV (reference sequence). The ends were cut back, 3 bases at V and 9 bases at J, with 18 bases in the middle. The CDR3 runs to 14 residues. The CDR3 spells CASSFSGSASAQYF. As DNA, the CDR3 is TGTGCCAGCAGTTTTAGCGGCTCAGCTTCCGCGCAGTACTTC.

The chain couples TRBV2 to TRBJ2-5; the D is unclear. CDR3 length: 13 residues. Per germline, CDR1 SNHLY and CDR2 FYNNEI. The V gene lost 8 bases and the J gene lost 2 bases, with 12 bases spanning the gap. For the CDR3, the DNA is TGTGCCAGCTCAAATAGTGGGCAAGAGACCCAGTACTTC. Amino acid sequence: CASSNSGQETQYF.

The chain links TRBV20-1 to TRBJ2-1; D remains ambiguous. Trimming pared 6 bases from V and 8 bases from J, leaving 17 bases between. In germline, CDR1 is DFQATT, CDR2 SNEGSKA (reference sequence). The CDR3 sequence is 13 residues long. This CDR3 is CSARVWAVDEQFF. In nucleotides, the CDR3 is TGCAGTGCCCGAGTCTGGGCCGTCGATGAGCAGTTCTTC.